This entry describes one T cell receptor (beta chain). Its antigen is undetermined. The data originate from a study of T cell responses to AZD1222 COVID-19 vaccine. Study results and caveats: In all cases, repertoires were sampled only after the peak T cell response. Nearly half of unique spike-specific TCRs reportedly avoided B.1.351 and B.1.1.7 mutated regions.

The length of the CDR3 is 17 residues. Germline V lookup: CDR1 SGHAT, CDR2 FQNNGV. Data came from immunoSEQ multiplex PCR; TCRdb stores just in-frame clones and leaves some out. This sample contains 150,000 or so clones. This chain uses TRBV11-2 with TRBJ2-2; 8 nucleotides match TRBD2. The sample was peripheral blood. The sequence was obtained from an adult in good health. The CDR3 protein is CPPRPTGGGHPTGELFF. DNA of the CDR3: TGTCCCCCCCGCCCCACGGGGGGGGGACACCCCACCGGGGAGCTGTTTTTT.